This TCR beta chain is drawn from a study of response to subunit inactivated influenza vaccine. TCRdb redid the calling of the RT-PCR reads with MiXCR, one entry per CDR3 protein. The sample contains hundreds of thousands of distinct CDR3 sequences, around 14% of which appear only once. This clonotype showed up just a few times. The CDR3 consists of 14 residues. Looked up from germline, CDR1 is MNHEY and CDR2 is SMNVEV (reference sequence). Trimming took 5 bases from V and 3 from J, leaving 13 bases between them. This TCR was sampled from a man in his forties or fifties who received an inactivated influenza vaccine. The chain joins TRBV27 to TRBJ1-1, with D unresolved. Sequencing used PBMCs from blood, obtained 14 days before vaccination. CDR3 coding DNA: TGTGCCAGCAGTCTATTTATGCGGGACACTGAAGCTTTCTTT. This codes for CASSLFMRDTEAFF.